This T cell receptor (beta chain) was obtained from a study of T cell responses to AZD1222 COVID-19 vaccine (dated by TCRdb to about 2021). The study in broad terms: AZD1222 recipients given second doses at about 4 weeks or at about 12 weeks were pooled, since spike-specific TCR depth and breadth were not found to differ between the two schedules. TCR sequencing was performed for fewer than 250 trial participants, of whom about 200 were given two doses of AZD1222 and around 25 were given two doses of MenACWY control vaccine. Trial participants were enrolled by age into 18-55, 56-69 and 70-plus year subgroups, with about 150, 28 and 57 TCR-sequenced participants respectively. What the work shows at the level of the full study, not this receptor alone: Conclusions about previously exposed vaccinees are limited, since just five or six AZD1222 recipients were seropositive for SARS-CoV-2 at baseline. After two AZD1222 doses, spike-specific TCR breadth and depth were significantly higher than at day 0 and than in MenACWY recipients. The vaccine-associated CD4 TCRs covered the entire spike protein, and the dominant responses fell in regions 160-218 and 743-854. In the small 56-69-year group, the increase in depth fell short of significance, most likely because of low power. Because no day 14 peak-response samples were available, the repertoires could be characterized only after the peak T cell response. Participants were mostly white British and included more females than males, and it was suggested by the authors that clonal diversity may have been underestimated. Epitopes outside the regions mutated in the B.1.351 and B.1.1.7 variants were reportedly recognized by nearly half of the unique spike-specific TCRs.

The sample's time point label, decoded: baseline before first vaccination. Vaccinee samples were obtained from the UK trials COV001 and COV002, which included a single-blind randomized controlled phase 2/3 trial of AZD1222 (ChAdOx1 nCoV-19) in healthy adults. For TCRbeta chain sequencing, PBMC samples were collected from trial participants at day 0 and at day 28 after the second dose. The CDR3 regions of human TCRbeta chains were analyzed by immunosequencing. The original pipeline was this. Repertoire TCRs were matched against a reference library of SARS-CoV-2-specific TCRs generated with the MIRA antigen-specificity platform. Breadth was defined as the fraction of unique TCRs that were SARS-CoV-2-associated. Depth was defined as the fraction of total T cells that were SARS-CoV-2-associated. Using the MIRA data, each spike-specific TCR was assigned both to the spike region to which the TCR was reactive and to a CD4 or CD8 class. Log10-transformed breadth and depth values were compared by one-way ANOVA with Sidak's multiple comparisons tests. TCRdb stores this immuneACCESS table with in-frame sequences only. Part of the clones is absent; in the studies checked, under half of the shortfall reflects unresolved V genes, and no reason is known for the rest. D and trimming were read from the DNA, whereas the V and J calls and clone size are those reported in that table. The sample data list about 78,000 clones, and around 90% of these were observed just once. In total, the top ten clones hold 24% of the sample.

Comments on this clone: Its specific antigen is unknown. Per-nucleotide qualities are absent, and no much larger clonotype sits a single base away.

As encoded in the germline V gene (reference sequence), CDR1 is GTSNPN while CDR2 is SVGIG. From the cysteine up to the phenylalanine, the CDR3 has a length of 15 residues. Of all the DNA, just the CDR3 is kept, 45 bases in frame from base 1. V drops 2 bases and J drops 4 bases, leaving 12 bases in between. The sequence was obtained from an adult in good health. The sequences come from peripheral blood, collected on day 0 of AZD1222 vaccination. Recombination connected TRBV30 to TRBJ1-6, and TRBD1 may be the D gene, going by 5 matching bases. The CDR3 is CAWSLKTAYNSPLHF. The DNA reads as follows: TGTGCCTGGAGTTTAAAGACAGCATATAATTCACCCCTCCACTTT.